These T cell receptor beta chains were read from a single sample in a study of early T cells in non-severe SARS-CoV-2 infection. MiXCR was run by TCRdb on the 5' RACE reads, yielding one entry per CDR3 protein. The repertoire has 55,000 to 65,000 distinct CDR3 sequences, around 15% of them found once; the top ten carry approximately 4%. The sequencing used whole blood, collected at baseline. All receptors derive from an adult who was a healthcare worker with PCR-confirmed SARS-CoV-2 infection or an uninfected control (not recorded which). CDR3s include the opening cysteine and the closing phenylalanine or tryptophan. Each record gives: clone size, J gene, V gene, D gene, CDR3 DNA, CDR3 protein. D genes are given only for firm matches. A row's size may be missing; if present it is once, few, many or a size class.

clone_size: -
j_call: TRBJ2-5
v_call: TRBV11-2
d_call: -
cdr3_nt: TGTGCCAGCAGCTTATATCCCATAGGCGAGACCCAGTACTTC
cdr3_aa: CASSLYPIGETQYF

clone_size: few
j_call: TRBJ2-2
v_call: TRBV12-3/TRBV12-4
d_call: TRBD1
cdr3_nt: TGTGCCAGCACCCTCAGCCCCAGGGGGCAAACCGGGGAGCTGTTTTTT
cdr3_aa: CASTLSPRGQTGELFF

clone_size: -
j_call: TRBJ2-2
v_call: TRBV12-3/TRBV12-4
d_call: -
cdr3_nt: TGTGCCAGCAGTACAGCGAACACCGGGGAGCTGTTTTTT
cdr3_aa: CASSTANTGELFF

clone_size: -
j_call: TRBJ2-7
v_call: TRBV11-2
d_call: -
cdr3_nt: TGTGCCAGCAGCTTAAATTTTTCTCCACACGAGCAGTACTTC
cdr3_aa: CASSLNFSPHEQYF

clone_size: -
j_call: TRBJ2-1
v_call: TRBV5-1
d_call: TRBD1
cdr3_nt: TGCGCCAGCAGCGGGGGCAGGGGGAATGGAAACAATGAGCAGTTCTTC
cdr3_aa: CASSGGRGNGNNEQFF

clone_size: -
j_call: TRBJ2-7
v_call: TRBV28
d_call: TRBD1
cdr3_nt: TGTGCCAGCACCAGTGGACAGGAACCAACCTACGAGCAGTACTTC
cdr3_aa: CASTSGQEPTYEQYF

clone_size: many
j_call: TRBJ2-1
v_call: TRBV20-1
d_call: TRBD1
cdr3_nt: TGCAGTGCTAGCCGGGACAGGGACAATGAGCAGTTCTTC
cdr3_aa: CSASRDRDNEQFF

clone_size: -
j_call: TRBJ2-2
v_call: TRBV5-1
d_call: -
cdr3_nt: TGCGCCAGCAGCGGACCGGGACAAACGAACACCGGGGAGCTGTTTTTT
cdr3_aa: CASSGPGQTNTGELFF

clone_size: few
j_call: TRBJ2-1
v_call: TRBV7-8
d_call: -
cdr3_nt: TGTGCCAGCAGCTTTGCTCGGGTCTCCTACAATGAGCAGTTCTTC
cdr3_aa: CASSFARVSYNEQFF

clone_size: few
j_call: TRBJ1-2
v_call: TRBV6-2/TRBV6-3
d_call: -
cdr3_nt: TGTGCCAGCAGTTTGGGCTATGGCTACACCTTC
cdr3_aa: CASSLGYGYTF

clone_size: -
j_call: TRBJ2-1
v_call: TRBV7-8
d_call: TRBD1
cdr3_nt: TGTGCCAGCAGTTTCCCGGACAGGGGCAGTGAGCAGTTCTTC
cdr3_aa: CASSFPDRGSEQFF

clone_size: -
j_call: TRBJ1-3
v_call: TRBV3-1
d_call: -
cdr3_nt: TGTGCCAGCAGCCTCCCTAACGGAAACACCATATATTTT
cdr3_aa: CASSLPNGNTIYF

clone_size: -
j_call: TRBJ1-4
v_call: TRBV7-2
d_call: TRBD1
cdr3_nt: TGTGCCAGCAGCAGTAAACAGGGGGGACTGTTTTTT
cdr3_aa: CASSSKQGGLFF

clone_size: few
j_call: TRBJ2-7
v_call: TRBV6-5
d_call: -
cdr3_nt: TGTGCCAGCAGTTCCGCCAGGGCGGTATACGAGCAGTACTTC
cdr3_aa: CASSSARAVYEQYF

clone_size: -
j_call: TRBJ2-7
v_call: TRBV30
d_call: -
cdr3_nt: TGTGCCTGGGCGGGACAGCCTTCCTACGAGCAGTACTTC
cdr3_aa: CAWAGQPSYEQYF

clone_size: -
j_call: TRBJ2-1
v_call: TRBV5-1
d_call: -
cdr3_nt: TGCGCCAGCAGCTTGCAGGGTAGCTCCTACAATGAGCAGTTCTTC
cdr3_aa: CASSLQGSSYNEQFF

clone_size: -
j_call: TRBJ2-2
v_call: TRBV7-2
d_call: TRBD2
cdr3_nt: TGTGCCAGCAGCTTAATAAGCGGGGGAACCGGGGAGCTGTTTTTT
cdr3_aa: CASSLISGGTGELFF

clone_size: -
j_call: TRBJ1-1
v_call: TRBV7-2
d_call: -
cdr3_nt: TGTGCCAGCAGCTTTTACGCGGGGACTGAAGCTTTCTTT
cdr3_aa: CASSFYAGTEAFF

clone_size: few
j_call: TRBJ1-2
v_call: TRBV7-2
d_call: -
cdr3_nt: TGTGCCAGCAGCTTCAGTCCGAGTGGGTATGGCTACACCTTC
cdr3_aa: CASSFSPSGYGYTF

clone_size: -
j_call: TRBJ2-1
v_call: TRBV2
d_call: -
cdr3_nt: TGTGCCAGCAGTGAAGGAGAAGAGGGTAATGAGCAGTTCTTC
cdr3_aa: CASSEGEEGNEQFF

clone_size: few
j_call: TRBJ2-1
v_call: TRBV24-1
d_call: TRBD2
cdr3_nt: TGTGCCACCAGTGAGGGTACTAGCGGGCTGGGCAATGAGCAGTTCTTC
cdr3_aa: CATSEGTSGLGNEQFF

clone_size: -
j_call: TRBJ1-5
v_call: TRBV7-6
d_call: TRBD1
cdr3_nt: TGTGCCAGCAGCTTAGCAGCCGGGACAGGGAATCAGCCCCAGCATTTT
cdr3_aa: CASSLAAGTGNQPQHF

clone_size: many
j_call: TRBJ1-6
v_call: TRBV28
d_call: -
cdr3_nt: TGTGCCAGCAATCCGGCAGGGAATTCACCCCTCCACTTT
cdr3_aa: CASNPAGNSPLHF

clone_size: -
j_call: TRBJ2-7
v_call: TRBV6-2/TRBV6-3
d_call: -
cdr3_nt: TGTGCCAGCAGTAATTCCGACGAGCAGTACTTC
cdr3_aa: CASSNSDEQYF

clone_size: -
j_call: TRBJ2-3
v_call: TRBV5-1
d_call: -
cdr3_nt: TGCGCCAGCAGCCTCGGCCATGATGGGGCAGCGCAGTATTTT
cdr3_aa: CASSLGHDGAAQYF

clone_size: -
j_call: TRBJ2-3
v_call: TRBV18
d_call: -
cdr3_nt: TGTGCCAGCTCACCATATGCAGATACGCAGTATTTT
cdr3_aa: CASSPYADTQYF

clone_size: -
j_call: TRBJ2-7
v_call: TRBV29-1
d_call: -
cdr3_nt: TGCAGCGTTCCCTCGGGACCCCCATACTACGAGCAGTACTTC
cdr3_aa: CSVPSGPPYYEQYF

clone_size: -
j_call: TRBJ2-2
v_call: TRBV12-3/TRBV12-4
d_call: TRBD1
cdr3_nt: TGTGCCAGCAAACCCCGAGGGACAGGGGCCGGGGAGCTGTTTTTT
cdr3_aa: CASKPRGTGAGELFF

clone_size: few
j_call: TRBJ2-1
v_call: TRBV10-3
d_call: TRBD2
cdr3_nt: TGTGCCATCAGTGAGCAAGGCGGGGGTTACAATGAGCAGTTCTTC
cdr3_aa: CAISEQGGGYNEQFF

clone_size: -
j_call: TRBJ2-7
v_call: TRBV6-5
d_call: -
cdr3_nt: TGTGCCAGCAGTTACCGCCCTGGGGGTAGGTACGAGCAGTACTTC
cdr3_aa: CASSYRPGGRYEQYF

clone_size: -
j_call: TRBJ2-3
v_call: TRBV11-2
d_call: TRBD2
cdr3_nt: TGTGCCAGCAGCTACACTAGCGGCAGCGGGACAGATACGCAGTATTTT
cdr3_aa: CASSYTSGSGTDTQYF

clone_size: -
j_call: TRBJ1-6
v_call: TRBV7-9
d_call: -
cdr3_nt: TGTGCCAGCACCGCTCGCGTTTCACCCCTCCACTTT
cdr3_aa: CASTARVSPLHF

clone_size: many
j_call: TRBJ2-1
v_call: TRBV24-1
d_call: -
cdr3_nt: TGTGCCACCAGTGATGGAGGGACTCATGAGCAGTTCTTC
cdr3_aa: CATSDGGTHEQFF

clone_size: -
j_call: TRBJ1-6
v_call: TRBV11-2
d_call: -
cdr3_nt: TGTGCCAGCAGCTTGGGGGGAAAGAGTTCACCCCTCCACTTT
cdr3_aa: CASSLGGKSSPLHF

clone_size: -
j_call: TRBJ2-7
v_call: TRBV18
d_call: TRBD1
cdr3_nt: TGTGCCAGCTCCCGTAGGACAGGGAGCTCCTACGAGCAGTACTTC
cdr3_aa: CASSRRTGSSYEQYF

clone_size: few
j_call: TRBJ2-2
v_call: TRBV24-1
d_call: -
cdr3_nt: TGTGCCACCCACGACGGAGGAACCACCGGGGAGCTGTTTTTT
cdr3_aa: CATHDGGTTGELFF

clone_size: -
j_call: TRBJ2-3
v_call: TRBV9
d_call: -
cdr3_nt: TGTGCCAGCAGCGTAGTCTCCAACACAGATACGCAGTATTTT
cdr3_aa: CASSVVSNTDTQYF

clone_size: -
j_call: TRBJ2-3
v_call: TRBV7-6
d_call: TRBD2
cdr3_nt: TGTGCCAGCAGCTTATTTGGCGGGGGGGCCACAGATACGCAGTATTTT
cdr3_aa: CASSLFGGGATDTQYF

clone_size: few
j_call: TRBJ2-1
v_call: TRBV6-1
d_call: TRBD2
cdr3_nt: TGTGCCGTACGGGGGGTTTCCTACAATGAGCAGTTCTTC
cdr3_aa: CAVRGVSYNEQFF

clone_size: -
j_call: TRBJ2-7
v_call: TRBV20-1
d_call: TRBD1
cdr3_nt: TGCAGTGCTATCACAGGGGGCGAGGGCGAGCAGTACTTC
cdr3_aa: CSAITGGEGEQYF

clone_size: few
j_call: TRBJ2-1
v_call: TRBV28
d_call: TRBD2
cdr3_nt: TGTGCCAGTCGTGGAGCGGGAGGGCCGGAGTTCTTC
cdr3_aa: CASRGAGGPEFF

clone_size: few
j_call: TRBJ2-1
v_call: TRBV4-1
d_call: -
cdr3_nt: TGCGCCAGCAGCCAACCTCTTAGCGGCTATGAGCAGTTCTTC
cdr3_aa: CASSQPLSGYEQFF

clone_size: few
j_call: TRBJ2-3
v_call: TRBV29-1
d_call: -
cdr3_nt: TGCAGCGTTGGAGAGCAGGGTGTCTGGGATTTT
cdr3_aa: CSVGEQGVWDF

clone_size: once
j_call: TRBJ2-1
v_call: TRBV20-1
d_call: -
cdr3_nt: TGCAGTGCTATGGGTAGCTCCTACAATGAGCAGTTCTTC
cdr3_aa: CSAMGSSYNEQFF

clone_size: -
j_call: TRBJ1-6
v_call: TRBV20-1
d_call: TRBD1
cdr3_nt: TGCAGTGCTAGAGACTTAAGGACAGGGGGGGATTCACCCCTCCACTTT
cdr3_aa: CSARDLRTGGDSPLHF

clone_size: many
j_call: TRBJ1-1
v_call: TRBV20-1
d_call: TRBD1
cdr3_nt: TGCAGTGCTAGGACAAGGGGGCCCCTGGTTGACACTGAAGCTTTCTTT
cdr3_aa: CSARTRGPLVDTEAFF

clone_size: -
j_call: TRBJ1-6
v_call: TRBV28
d_call: -
cdr3_nt: TGTGCCAGCAGGAAGGGGGGACCGGGGTTTTCACCCCTCCACTTT
cdr3_aa: CASRKGGPGFSPLHF

clone_size: few
j_call: TRBJ2-5
v_call: TRBV12-3/TRBV12-4
d_call: -
cdr3_nt: TGTGCCAGCAGTTTAAGGGAGCTGGGGGGCCGAGAGACCCAGTACTTC
cdr3_aa: CASSLRELGGRETQYF

clone_size: few
j_call: TRBJ2-7
v_call: TRBV3-1
d_call: -
cdr3_nt: TGTGCCAGCAGCCAAGATCCGACACGGAGATTGACCTACGAGCAGTACTTC
cdr3_aa: CASSQDPTRRLTYEQYF